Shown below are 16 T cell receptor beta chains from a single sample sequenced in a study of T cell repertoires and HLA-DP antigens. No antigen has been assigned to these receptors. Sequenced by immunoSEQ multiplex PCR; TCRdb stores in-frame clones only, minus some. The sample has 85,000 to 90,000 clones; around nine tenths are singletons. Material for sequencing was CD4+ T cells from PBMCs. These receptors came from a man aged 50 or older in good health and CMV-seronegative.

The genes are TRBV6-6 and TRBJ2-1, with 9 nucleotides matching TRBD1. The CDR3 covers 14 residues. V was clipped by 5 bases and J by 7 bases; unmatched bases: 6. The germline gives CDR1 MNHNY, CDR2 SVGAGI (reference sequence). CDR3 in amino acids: CASSPGQGWNEQFF. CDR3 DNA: TGTGCCAGCAGTCCGGGACAGGGCTGGAATGAGCAGTTCTTC.

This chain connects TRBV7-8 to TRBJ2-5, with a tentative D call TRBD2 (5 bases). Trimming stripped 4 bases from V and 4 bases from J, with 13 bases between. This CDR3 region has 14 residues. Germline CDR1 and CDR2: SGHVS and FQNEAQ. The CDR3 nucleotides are TGTGCCAGCAGCTCCCCCGGGAATGTAGAGACCCAGTACTTC. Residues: CASSSPGNVETQYF.

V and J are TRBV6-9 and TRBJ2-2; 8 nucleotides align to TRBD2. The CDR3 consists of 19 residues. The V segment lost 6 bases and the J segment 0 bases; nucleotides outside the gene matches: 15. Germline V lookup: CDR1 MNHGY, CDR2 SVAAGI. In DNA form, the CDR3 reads TGTGCCAGCAGACTCTTAGGGACTAGTTTGGGAGCGAACACCGGGGAGCTGTTTTTT. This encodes CASRLLGTSLGANTGELFF.

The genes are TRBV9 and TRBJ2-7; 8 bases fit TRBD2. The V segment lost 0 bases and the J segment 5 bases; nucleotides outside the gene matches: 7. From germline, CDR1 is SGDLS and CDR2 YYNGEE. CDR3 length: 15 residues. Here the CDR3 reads CASSVAGRGDNEQYF. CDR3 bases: TGTGCCAGCAGCGTAGCGGGGCGGGGGGACAACGAGCAGTACTTC.

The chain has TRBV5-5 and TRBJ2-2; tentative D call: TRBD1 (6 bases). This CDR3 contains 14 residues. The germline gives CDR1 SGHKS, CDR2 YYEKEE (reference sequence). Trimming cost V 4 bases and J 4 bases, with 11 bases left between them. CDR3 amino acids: CASSRTETTGELFF. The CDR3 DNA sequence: TGTGCCAGCAGCCGGACAGAGACCACCGGGGAGCTGTTTTTT.

The CDR3 reads CASSSGTGGRNTEAFF. In DNA, the CDR3 is TGCGCCAGCAGCTCGGGGACAGGGGGCAGGAACACTGAAGCTTTCTTT. The chain joins TRBV5-1 to TRBJ1-1; TRBD1 matches at 12 bases. The J segment lost 1 base and the V segment lost 3 bases, leaving 4 bases of the junction unmatched. The germline V gene encodes CDR1 SGHRS and CDR2 YFSETQ. This CDR3 comprises 16 residues.

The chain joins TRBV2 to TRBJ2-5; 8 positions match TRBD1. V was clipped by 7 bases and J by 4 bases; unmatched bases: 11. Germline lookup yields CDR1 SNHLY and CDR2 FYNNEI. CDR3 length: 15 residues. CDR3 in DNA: TGTGCCAGCACCCGACCCCAGGGGGCAGGAGAGACCCAGTACTTC. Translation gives CASTRPQGAGETQYF.

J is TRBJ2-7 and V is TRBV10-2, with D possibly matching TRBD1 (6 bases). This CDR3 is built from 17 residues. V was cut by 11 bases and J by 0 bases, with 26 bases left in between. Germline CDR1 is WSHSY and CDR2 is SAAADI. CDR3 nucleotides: TGCGCCGATAACTCCCGGGACAAGACGTTATGCTCCTACGAGCAGTACTTC. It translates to CADNSRDKTLCSYEQYF.

The CDR3 region is CASSFDSNTGELFF. DNA for the CDR3: TGTGCCAGCAGCTTCGATTCGAACACCGGGGAGCTGTTTTTT. This sequence joins TRBV7-9 and TRBJ2-2; D is uncertain. The CDR3 has 14 amino acids. The V gene lost 3 bases and the J gene lost 0 bases, with 5 bases spanning the gap. Germline loops: CDR1 SEHNR, CDR2 FQNEAQ (reference sequence).

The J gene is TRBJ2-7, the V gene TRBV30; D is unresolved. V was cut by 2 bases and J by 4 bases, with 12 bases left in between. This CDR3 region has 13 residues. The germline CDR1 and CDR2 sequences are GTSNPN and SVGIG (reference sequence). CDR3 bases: TGTGCCTGGAGTAGGCAGAGCGAGTACGAGCAGTACTTC. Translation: CAWSRQSEYEQYF.

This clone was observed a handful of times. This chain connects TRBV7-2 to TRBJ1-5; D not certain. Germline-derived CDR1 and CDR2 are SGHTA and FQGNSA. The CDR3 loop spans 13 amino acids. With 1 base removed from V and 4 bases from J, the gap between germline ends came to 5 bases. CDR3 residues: CASSLEWNQPQHF. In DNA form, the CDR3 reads TGTGCCAGCAGCTTAGAATGGAATCAGCCCCAGCATTTT.

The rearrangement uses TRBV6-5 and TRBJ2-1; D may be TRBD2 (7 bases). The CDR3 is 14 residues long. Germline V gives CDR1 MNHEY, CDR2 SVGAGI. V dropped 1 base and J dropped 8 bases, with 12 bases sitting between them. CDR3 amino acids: CASSYLRGRYEQFF. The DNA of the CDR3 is TGTGCCAGCAGTTACTTGCGGGGGCGGTATGAGCAGTTCTTC.

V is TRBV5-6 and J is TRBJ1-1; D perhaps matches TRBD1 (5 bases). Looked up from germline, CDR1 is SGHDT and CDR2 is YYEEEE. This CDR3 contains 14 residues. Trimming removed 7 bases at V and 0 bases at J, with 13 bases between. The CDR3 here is CASARQTMNTEAFF. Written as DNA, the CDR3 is TGTGCCAGCGCGCGACAGACCATGAACACTGAAGCTTTCTTT. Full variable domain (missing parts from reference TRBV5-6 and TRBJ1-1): DAGVTQSPTHLIKTRGQQVTLRCSPKSGHDTVSWYQQALGQGPQFIFQYYEEEERQRGNFPDRFSGHQFPNYSSELNVNALLLGDSALYLCASARQTMNTEAFFGQGTRLTVV.

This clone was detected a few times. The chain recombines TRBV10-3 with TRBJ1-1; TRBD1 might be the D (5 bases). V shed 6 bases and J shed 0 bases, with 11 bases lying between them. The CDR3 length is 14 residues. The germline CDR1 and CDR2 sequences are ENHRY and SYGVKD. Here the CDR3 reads CAIRFDSLNTEAFF. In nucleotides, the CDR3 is TGTGCCATCAGGTTTGACAGCTTGAACACTGAAGCTTTCTTT.

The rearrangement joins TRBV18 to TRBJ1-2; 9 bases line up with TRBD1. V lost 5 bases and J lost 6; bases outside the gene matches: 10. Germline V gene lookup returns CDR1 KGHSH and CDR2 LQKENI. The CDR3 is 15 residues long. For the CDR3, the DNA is TGTGCCAGCTCATCCTCGAAACAGGGGGCGGATGGCTACACCTTC. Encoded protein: CASSSSKQGADGYTF.

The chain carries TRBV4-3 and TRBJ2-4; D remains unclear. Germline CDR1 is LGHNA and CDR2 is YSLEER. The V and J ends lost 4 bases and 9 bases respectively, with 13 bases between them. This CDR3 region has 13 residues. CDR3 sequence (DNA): TGCGCCAGCAGCCCGGATACGAGTGTCATTCAGTACTTC. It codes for CASSPDTSVIQYF.